Each of the 2 T cell receptor beta chains below was sequenced from the same sample in a study of blood T cell repertoires in COVID-19. Measured with immunoSEQ multiplex PCR; TCRdb has only the in-frame clones, and not every one. In the table there are 300,000 to 350,000 clones, approximately 88% of which are singletons. The sequenced material came from peripheral blood. The receptors shown here come from a woman in her thirties with COVID-19, enrolled during active disease.

The CDR3 reads CASSITGGNSPLHF. The CDR3 nucleotides read TGTGCCAGTAGTATTACAGGGGGCAATTCACCCCTCCACTTT. The J gene is TRBJ1-6, the V gene TRBV19, with 9 bases matching TRBD1. V dropped 3 bases and J dropped 7; count of bases not matched to a gene: 1. Germline V CDR1 and CDR2: LNHDA, SQIVND (reference sequence). The CDR3 spans 14 residues.

The CDR3 loop reads CASSLVAGTGWAEAFF. For the CDR3, the DNA is TGTGCCAGCAGCTTGGTTGCCGGGACAGGGTGGGCTGAAGCTTTCTTT. The V call is TRBV5-5, the J call TRBJ1-1, with 9 bases aligning to TRBD1. The J segment lost 6 bases and the V segment lost 0 bases, leaving 9 bases of the junction unmatched. The CDR3 is 16 amino acids. Germline V CDR1 and CDR2: SGHKS, YYEKEE (reference sequence). The whole variable domain, filled in from reference TRBV5-5 and TRBJ1-1, reads DAGVTQSPTHLIKTRGQQVTLRCSPISGHKSVSWYQQVLGQGPQFIFQYYEKEERGRGNFPDRFSARQFPNYSSELNVNALLLGDSALYLCASSLVAGTGWAEAFFGQGTRLTVV.